This TCR beta chain was sequenced in a study of tumor-infiltrating lymphocytes in oesophageal squamous cell carcinoma (TCRdb year 2016). Library preparation employed PCR. TCRdb records Illumina HiSeq 2000 as the sequencer. TCRdb reran the public reads through fastp at Q25 and MiXCR, keeping productive beta chains. Every distinct CDR3 protein forms one entry, paired with its most common genes and DNA. The sample data list 15,000 to 20,000 distinct CDR3 sequences, and around two fifths of these were observed just once. The ten largest clones take up about 19% of the sample. Inclusive of the bounding cysteine and phenylalanine, the CDR3 is 16 residues long. Only the CDR3 portion is preserved as DNA: 48 bases, with reading frame beginning at the first base. CDR1 and CDR2 (MNHNS, SASEGT) derive from the germline V gene. Clipping removes 5 bases from V and 5 bases from J, with 7 as the unmatched junction base count.

This clonotype was counted ten times or more. Its recognized antigen is unknown. No quality values exist for individual bases; no much larger clone is one base distant. The specimen sequenced was normal esophageal tissue next to the tumor. The V and J genes are TRBV6-1 and TRBJ2-5, with 14 bases aligning to TRBD2. This receptor was identified in a female donor with esophageal squamous cell carcinoma. The CDR3 region reads CASSRTTSGRGETQYF. The sequence in DNA is TGTGCCAGCAGTCGGACGACTAGCGGGAGGGGGGAGACCCAGTACTTC.